This entry lists 18 T cell receptor delta chains sequenced from one sample in a study of DNA immune sequencing with unique molecular identifiers. Genomic DNA underwent 32-plex PCR targeting all 8 TRDV and 4 TRDJ genes. In two to three barcoding PCR cycles, molecules received a 12-nucleotide UMI, then adapter PCR followed. TCRdb reran clone calling via CATT on the multiplex PCR reads. The table has some 890 delta-chain clones, 31% seen once. Sequences were obtained from gamma-delta T cells from PBMCs. The source is a human donor in good health.

Turning to this clone: This may be a read error, as it is one base from a much larger clone. Other DNA sequences in this specimen translate into the identical CDR3. This chain connects TRDV1 to TRDJ3; the D gene is possibly TRDD3 (5 bases). Trimming removed 4 bases from V and 1 base from J, with 29 bases in between. This CDR3 is 23 amino acids long. Germline lookup yields CDR1 TSWWSYY and CDR2 QGS. The CDR3 DNA reads TGTGCTCTTGGGGCTCCCTCCCCAAATTTCAAACTACTGGCTTCCTGGGACACCCGACAGATGTTTTTC. Translating it yields CALGAPSPNFKLLASWDTRQMFF.

A remark on this clone: TCRdb pairs this DNA with a much larger clone's protein that differs at residue 24, likely a read error; the protein shown was translated from the DNA. The chain uses TRDV1 and TRDJ1, with 12 bases that match TRDD3. Germline lookup yields CDR1 TSWWSYY and CDR2 QGS. The CDR3 runs to 26 residues. The CDR3 spells CALGHGECLLLLATGGYKFSTDKPIF. In nucleotides, the CDR3 is TGTGCTCTTGGGCATGGAGAGTGCCTTCTTCTGCTAGCTACTGGGGGATACAAATTCTCCACCGATAAACCCATCTTT.

Comment on this clone: The protein given by TCRdb reflects a much larger clone and differs at residue 20 from this DNA's translation, likely from a read error; the protein shown is the DNA's translation. V usage is TRDV1 and J usage is TRDJ1; 9 nucleotides match TRDD3. Germline CDR1 and CDR2: TSWWSYY and QGS. This CDR3 contains 24 residues. CDR3 amino acids: CALGELSRGHPLGDRGRYTGKLIF. DNA of the CDR3: TGTGCTCTTGGGGAACTGTCTAGAGGTCACCCGCTGGGGGATCGAGGAAGGTACACCGGTAAACTCATCTTT.

On this clone itself: TCRdb assigns this DNA the protein of a much larger clone, which departs from its translation at residue 4; this likely reflects a read error, and the protein shown comes from translating the DNA. This chain uses TRDV3 with TRDJ1; unclear D gene. V was shortened by 2 bases and J by 3 bases, with 22 bases between the two germline ends. The CDR3 is made up of 16 amino acids. Germline loops: CDR1 TVYSNPD, CDR2 GDNSRS (reference sequence). The CDR3: CAFLGLGGGLADKLIF. The CDR3 DNA reads as TGTGCCTTTTTAGGCTTAGGCGGTGGGCTTGCCGATAAACTCATCTTT.

In the case of this clone: This likely came from a read error, as a far larger clone is one base away. Different DNA sequences within this sample yield the same CDR3. The chain is built from TRDV3 and TRDJ1, with 10 bases that match TRDD3. V lost 2 bases and J lost 11; bases outside the gene matches: 29. The CDR3 spans 19 residues. CDR1 and CDR2 (germline): TVYSNPD, GDNSRS (reference sequence). The CDR3 spells CAFSGPMLSGGYALGKLIF. CDR3 DNA sequence: TGTGCCTTTTCGGGACCAATGCTCTCTGGGGGATATGCCCTGGGTAAGCTCATCTTT.

In the case of this clone: TCRdb's entry gives the protein of a much larger clone, which mismatches this DNA's translation at residue 20, likely from a read error; the protein reported here is translated from the DNA. The rearrangement uses TRDV1 and TRDJ1; 12 bases align to TRDD3. This CDR3 comprises 26 residues. CDR1 is TSWWSYY, CDR2 QGS, per germline. V shed 5 bases and J 0 bases; nucleotides not matched to a gene: 34. The CDR3 is CALGHGECLLLLATGGYKFYTDKLIF. DNA of the CDR3: TGTGCTCTTGGGCATGGAGAGTGCCTTCTTCTGCTAGCTACTGGGGGATACAAATTCTACACCGATAAACTCATCTTT.

About this clone: A far bigger clonotype differs at one base, so this is likely a read error. Other nucleotide sequences from this sample produce the same CDR3. The chain has TRDV3 and TRDJ1, with D possibly being TRDD3 (6 bases). V was clipped by 2 bases and J by 0 bases, with 25 bases between them. This CDR3 comprises 18 residues. Germline lookup yields CDR1 TVYSNPD and CDR2 GDNSRS (reference sequence). CDR3 nucleotide sequence: TGTGCCTTTGAGGGGACGGGTGTATTGGGGGCCGACACCGATAAACTCATCTTT. It specifies CAFEGTGVLGADTDKLIF. Full variable domain (outside the CDR3, taken from reference TRDV3 and TRDJ1): CDKVTQSSPDQTVASGSEVVLLCTYDTVYSNPDLFWYRIRPDYSFQFVFYGDNSRSEGADFTQGRFSVKHILTQKAFHLVISPVRTEDSATYYCAFEGTGVLGADTDKLIFGKGTRVTVEP.

Note on this clone: The translation of this DNA and the TCRdb protein of a much larger clone differ at residue 13, probably owing to a read error; the protein shown here is translated from the DNA. J is TRDJ1 and V is TRDV1, with 12 bases identical to TRDD3. This CDR3 region has 26 residues. Germline V gives CDR1 TSWWSYY, CDR2 QGS. Trimming cost V 5 bases and J 1 base; bases outside gene matches: 35. This CDR3 reads CALGHGECLLLLVTGGYKFSTDKLIF. CDR3 in DNA: TGTGCTCTTGGGCATGGAGAGTGCCTTCTTCTGCTAGTTACTGGGGGATACAAATTCTCCACCGATAAACTCATCTTT.

Comments on this clone: Only one base separates this from a far larger clonotype, so it likely reflects a read error. Other DNA sequences in the sample encode the same CDR3. The chain joins TRDV2 to TRDJ1; TRDD3 might be the D (6 bases). Germline V gives CDR1 GEAIGNYY, CDR2 EKD. V lost 3 bases and J lost 0, with 16 bases in between. The CDR3 loop spans 16 amino acids. The chain's CDR3 is CACDSLLGDYTDKLIF. The CDR3 nucleotides read TGTGCCTGTGACTCCCTACTAGGGGATTACACCGATAAACTCATCTTT.

This clone was detected once. This likely reflects a read error, since a far larger clone is one base away. The identical CDR3 is also encoded by other nucleotide sequences in the sample. This chain connects TRDV2 to TRDJ1, with D possibly TRDD3 on 6 matching bases. The V end lost 7 bases, the J end lost 0 bases, and 20 bases lay between the germline ends. Germline V CDR1 and CDR2: GEAIGNYY, EKD. The CDR3 is 16 amino acids. The CDR3 nucleotides are TGTGCCTGGGCCCAAACAGGGGGACCCTACACCGATAAACTCATCTTT. Encoded protein: CAWAQTGGPYTDKLIF.

In regard to this clone: TCRdb assigns this DNA the protein of a much larger clone, which departs from its translation at residue 15; this likely reflects a read error, and the protein shown comes from translating the DNA. V usage is TRDV1 and J usage is TRDJ1; 8 bases align to TRDD3. In germline, CDR1 is TSWWSYY, CDR2 QGS. V lost 0 bases and J lost 8; bases outside the gene matches: 32. The CDR3 runs to 23 residues. The CDR3: CALGELVTPSSGGYSIFCEKLIF. The CDR3 nucleotides are TGTGCTCTTGGGGAACTAGTCACGCCTTCTTCCGGGGGATATTCCATTTTCTGCGAAAAACTCATCTTT.

This clone was seen a few times. The chain employs TRDV2 and TRDJ1, with TRDD3 matching over 8 bases. Trimming cost V 0 bases and J 0 bases; bases outside gene matches: 11. This CDR3 is 18 amino acids long. Germline lookup yields CDR1 GEAIGNYY and CDR2 EKD. CDR3 loop: CACDTVLGGQMYTDKLIF. The DNA of the CDR3 is TGTGCCTGTGACACCGTACTGGGGGGTCAGATGTACACCGATAAACTCATCTTT.

Regarding this clone: A far larger clone lies a single base away; this is likely a read error. The sample carries other DNA sequences with the same CDR3. V usage is TRDV3 and J usage is TRDJ2; no clear D gene. Germline V gene lookup returns CDR1 TVYSNPD and CDR2 GDNSRS (reference sequence). The CDR3 consists of 14 residues. Trimming left V 2 bases short and J 1 base short, with 11 bases between. CDR3 amino acids: CAFSPPLLTAQLFF. In DNA, the CDR3 is TGTGCCTTTTCCCCTCCCCTTTTGACAGCACAACTCTTCTTT.

A note on this clone: For this DNA, TCRdb reports the protein of a much larger clone, which diverges at residue 16, most likely from a read error; the protein presented here is translated directly from the DNA. The rearrangement joins TRDV1 to TRDJ1; TRDD3 aligns across 9 bases. Germline CDR1 reads TSWWSYY; CDR2 reads QGS. V lost 4 bases, J lost 0 bases, and 27 bases stayed unmatched. This CDR3 has 23 amino acids. The chain's CDR3 is CALGGSRGYRGYAGTNYTDKLIF. As DNA, the CDR3 is TGTGCTCTTGGGGGGTCGCGGGGCTATCGGGGATACGCGGGGACTAATTACACCGATAAACTCATCTTT.

In this sample, this clone turned up once. The protein held in TCRdb is that of a much larger clone and does not match this DNA's translation at residue 15, likely because of a read error; the protein shown is translated from the DNA. The rearrangement links TRDV1 to TRDJ2; TRDD3 matches 7 bases. The DNA end lines up better with TRDJ1; the J call may be wrong. This CDR3 spans 26 amino acids. Germline lookup yields CDR1 TSWWSYY and CDR2 QGS. The CDR3 loop is CALGHGECLLLLATEGYKFSTDKLIF. The CDR3 DNA sequence: TGTGCTCTTGGGCATGGAGAGTGCCTTCTTCTGCTAGCTACTGAGGGATACAAATTCTCCACCGATAAACTCATCTTT.

In the case of this clone: This DNA's translation differs at residue 8 from TCRdb's protein, which comes from a much larger clone; a read error is likely, and the protein shown is translated from the DNA. The chain is built from TRDV2 and TRDJ1; D unclear. The CDR3 extends over 16 amino acids. Germline lookup yields CDR1 GEAIGNYY and CDR2 EKD. V was trimmed by 0 bases and J by 3 bases, leaving 16 bases between them. CDR3 in DNA: TGTGCCTGTGACACCGTAACTACCAATCGGTCCGATAAACTCATCTTT. Its protein product is CACDTVTTNRSDKLIF.

As for this clone: A far larger clone is a single base away, which makes a read error likely. The sample carries other DNA sequences with the same CDR3. This rearrangement joins TRDV3 to TRDJ1; the match to TRDD3 covers 8 bases. Germline lookup yields CDR1 TVYSNPD and CDR2 GDNSRS (reference sequence). The CDR3 extends over 18 amino acids. The CDR3 sequence is CAFEGTGVLGADTDKLIF. The CDR3 DNA is TGTGCTTTTGAGGGGACGGGTGTACTGGGGGCCGACACCGATAAACTCATCTTT.

The DNA for the CDR3 is TGTGCCTGTGACACCGTTGATTCTGGGAAGAGCTCCTGGGACACCCGACAGATGTTTTTC. Amino acids: CACDTVDSGKSSWDTRQMFF. The chain recombines TRDV2 with TRDJ3, with D maybe TRDD3 (5 bases). This CDR3 comprises 20 residues. The V end was cut by 0 bases, the J end by 0 bases, with 17 bases between. Germline V gene sequence: CDR1 GEAIGNYY, CDR2 EKD.